The T cell receptor (beta chain) described here comes from a study of cytomegalovirus exposure and HLA in healthy donors. As concerns this clone: As yet, its antigen is unknown.

Findings and caveats of the study: Per published accounts, TCR beta sequences correctly predicted the HLA-A and HLA-B alleles of most subjects. The study designated some 180 TCR beta chains cytomegalovirus-associated.

V dropped 5 bases and J dropped 2; count of bases not matched to a gene: 3. CDR1 LGHNT and CDR2 FRNRAP come from the germline V gene. The CDR3 consists of 13 residues. PCR employed 60 Vbeta and 13 Jbeta primers. Produced via immunoSEQ multiplex PCR; TCRdb's table is partial and in-frame only. The table includes around 160,000 clones, roughly 88% detected once. This chain uses TRBV12-5 with TRBJ2-7; 7 positions match TRBD2. The sequence was collected from a man between 18 and 29 years old in good health and CMV-seropositive. Sequencing was done on a sample of PBMCs. Here the CDR3 DNA reads TGTGCTAGTGGTCCGGGACTAACCTACGAGCAGTACTTC. As protein: CASGPGLTYEQYF.